The source of this T cell receptor (beta chain) is a study of blood T cells in healthy people across ages. The use of a sample-barcoded 5' primer and a J-beta primer mix characterized a second PCR of roughly 6 to 11 cycles. TCRdb re-derived calls from the 5' RACE reads in MiXCR, one entry per CDR3 protein. The sample yields over 1,200,000 distinct CDR3 sequences, around 59% seen once. Germline CDR1 is MGHRA and CDR2 is YSYEKL. V lost 5 bases and J lost 0, with 5 bases in between. This CDR3 has 13 amino acids. Study findings and constraints: Higher naive T cell percentage went strongly together with higher TCR beta diversity.

On this clonotype itself: Its matching antigen is unknown.

This receptor was identified in a man between 18 and 35 years old in good health. What was sequenced was blood. V gene TRBV4-1 combines with J gene TRBJ1-5; D is unclear. The chain's CDR3 is CASSRASNQPQHF. The CDR3 DNA is TGCGCCAGCAGCAGGGCTAGCAATCAGCCCCAGCATTTT.